This T cell receptor (beta chain) is from a study of T cell responses to AZD1222 COVID-19 vaccine. Study observations and caveats: An increase in Spike-specific TCR breadth and depth was observed after two AZD1222 doses. The study reported that nearly half of spike-specific TCRs target unmutated variant regions.

Germline V CDR1 and CDR2: GTSNPN, SVGIG (reference sequence). This CDR3 contains 12 residues. V dropped 6 bases and J dropped 7 bases, with 13 bases sitting between them. Timing groups of about 4 and about 12 weeks for second doses were pooled. A remark on this clone: What it binds is unknown.

The repertoire was sequenced with immunoSEQ multiplex PCR; TCRdb's copy has only in-frame clones and lacks some. The top ten hold 5.5% to 7% of the sample, which has 100,000 to 140,000 clones, 75% to 95% seen once. The chain combines TRBV30 with TRBJ2-1; D gene unclear. The sequence was collected from an adult who received the AZD1222 COVID-19 vaccine. Material: peripheral blood, obtained 28 days after the second AZD1222 dose. The CDR3 reads CACLTLPNEQFF. Written as DNA, the CDR3 is TGTGCCTGCCTAACCTTGCCGAATGAGCAGTTCTTC. The complete variable domain, with remaining parts taken from reference TRBV30 and TRBJ2-1, reads SQTIHQWPATLVQPVGSPLSLECTVEGTSNPNLYWYRQAAGRGLQLLFYSVGIGQISSEVPQNLSASRPQDRQFILSSKKLLLSDSGFYLCACLTLPNEQFFGPGTRLTVL.